This T cell receptor (beta chain) originates from a study of blood T cells in healthy people across ages. Primed by a sample-barcoded 5' primer and a J-beta primer mix, a second PCR proceeded for roughly 7 to 12 cycles. MiXCR, run by TCRdb on the 5' RACE reads, gives a single entry per CDR3 protein. The repertoire holds hundreds of thousands of distinct CDR3 sequences, with approximately 31% as singletons. Staff drew around 10 milliliters of peripheral blood from each donor. Isolated per sample were at least 6 million PBMCs. CDR1 is LGHNA, CDR2 YNFKEQ, per germline. The CDR3 is 15 residues long. The sample consisted of blood. This sequence originates from an elderly woman in good health. The V and J genes are TRBV4-2 and TRBJ2-5; D assignment may be TRBD1 or TRBD2 (6 bases each). The assigned J gene may be wrong: the sequence end matches TRBJ2-7 better. CDR3 protein: CASSPRGDGSYEQYF. DNA of the CDR3: TGTGCCAGCAGCCCGAGGGGGGATGGCTCCTACGAGCAGTACTTC.